This T cell receptor beta chain was obtained from a study of cytomegalovirus exposure and HLA in healthy donors. As for this clone: Its target is not known.

From germline, CDR1 is MGHRA and CDR2 YSYEKL. CDR3 size: 14 residues. V shed 1 base and J shed 5 bases, with 11 bases lying between them. The study's findings and limits: By a later analysis, the bulk of CMV-associated TCR beta chains appeared HLA-restricted. Altogether, some 160 TCR beta chains were recorded as cytomegalovirus-associated. Cytomegalovirus status was reportedly diagnosed by the classifier with high sensitivity and specificity. TCR beta chains associated with HLA were, in a later analysis, more clonally expanded than equally common others.

With 60 Vbeta and 13 Jbeta primers, the PCR was carried out. The table came from immunoSEQ multiplex PCR; TCRdb's copy has only in-frame clones and leaves some out. Among about 120,000 clones listed, about 83% were seen once. Sequenced input: PBMCs. The clonotype comes from a man under 40 in good health and CMV-seronegative. The gene calls are TRBV4-1 and TRBJ2-5, with D unclear. CDR3 coding DNA: TGCGCCAGCAGCCAAGGAAGCGTCCTGGAGACCCAGTACTTC. It encodes CASSQGSVLETQYF.